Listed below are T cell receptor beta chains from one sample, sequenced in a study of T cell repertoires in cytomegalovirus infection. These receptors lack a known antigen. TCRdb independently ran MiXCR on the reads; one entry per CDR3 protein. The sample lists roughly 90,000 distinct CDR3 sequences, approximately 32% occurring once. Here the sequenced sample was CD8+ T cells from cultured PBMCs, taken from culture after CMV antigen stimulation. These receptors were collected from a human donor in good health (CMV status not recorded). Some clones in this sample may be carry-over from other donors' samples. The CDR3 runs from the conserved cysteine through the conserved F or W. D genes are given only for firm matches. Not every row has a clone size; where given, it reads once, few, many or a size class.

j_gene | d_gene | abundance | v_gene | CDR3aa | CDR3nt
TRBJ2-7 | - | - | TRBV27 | CASSFMGGYSYEQYF | TGTGCCAGCAGTTTTATGGGCGGATACTCCTACGAGCAGTACTTC
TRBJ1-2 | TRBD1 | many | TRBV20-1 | CSANDRGSLGYTF | TGCAGTGCTAATGACAGGGGAAGTCTTGGCTACACCTTC
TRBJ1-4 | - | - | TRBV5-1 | CASSFTGVATNEKLFF | TGCGCCAGCAGTTTTACCGGGGTCGCAACTAATGAAAAACTGTTTTTT
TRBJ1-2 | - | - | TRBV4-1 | CASSPNLISQNGYTF | TGCGCCAGCAGCCCGAACCTCATATCTCAAAACGGCTACACCTTC
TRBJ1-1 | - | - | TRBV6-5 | CASSSRFVAFF | TGTGCCAGCAGTAGTAGGTTTGTAGCTTTCTTT
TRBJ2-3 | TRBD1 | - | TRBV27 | CASSGTGYFDTQYF | TGTGCCAGCAGTGGGACAGGGTATTTCGATACGCAGTATTTT
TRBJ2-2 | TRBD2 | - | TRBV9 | CASSVELAGVNTGELFF | TGTGCCAGCAGCGTAGAACTAGCGGGGGTGAACACCGGGGAGCTGTTTTTT
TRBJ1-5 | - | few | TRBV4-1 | CASSQSVSQPQHF | TGCGCCAGCAGCCAATCGGTTAGCCAGCCCCAGCATTTT
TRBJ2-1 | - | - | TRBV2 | CASLQVNPEYNEQFF | TGTGCCAGTCTACAGGTTAACCCTGAGTACAATGAGCAGTTCTTC
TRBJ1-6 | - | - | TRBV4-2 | CASSVGSPSHSHSPLHF | TGTGCCAGCAGCGTCGGGTCCCCGAGTCACAGTCACTCACCCCTCCACTTT
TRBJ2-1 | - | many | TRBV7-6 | CASSPTGVAESIF | TGTGCCAGCAGCCCCACGGGGGTAGCGGAATCAATCTTC
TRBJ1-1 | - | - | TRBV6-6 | CASSYSAGALEAFF | TGTGCCAGCAGTTACTCGGCAGGGGCCCTTGAAGCTTTCTTT
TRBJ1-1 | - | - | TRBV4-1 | CASSQDPPTPTDVRAFF | TGCGCCAGCAGCCAAGATCCCCCAACACCTACAGACGTTCGAGCTTTCTTT
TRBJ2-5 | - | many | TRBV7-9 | CASSLVGAQETQYF | TGTGCCAGCAGCTTAGTAGGGGCTCAAGAGACCCAGTACTTC
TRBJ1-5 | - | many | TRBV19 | CASSYQGSVEPQHF | TGTGCCAGTAGTTACCAGGGGTCTGTCGAGCCCCAGCATTTT
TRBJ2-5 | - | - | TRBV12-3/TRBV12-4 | CASSFEWGRGETQYF | TGTGCCAGCAGTTTCGAGTGGGGGCGCGGGGAGACCCAGTACTTC
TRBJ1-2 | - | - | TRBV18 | CASSWDGNYGYTF | TGTGCCAGCTCATGGGACGGGAACTATGGCTACACCTTC
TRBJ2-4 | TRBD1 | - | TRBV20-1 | CSAKPGQGAKNIQYF | TGCAGTGCTAAACCGGGACAGGGAGCCAAAAACATTCAGTACTTC
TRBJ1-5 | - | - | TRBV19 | CASTAFDSSNQPQHF | TGTGCCAGTACTGCTTTCGACAGTAGCAATCAGCCCCAGCATTTT
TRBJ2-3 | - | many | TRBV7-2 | CASSPWGLGTDTQYF | TGTGCCAGCAGCCCCTGGGGGTTGGGCACAGATACGCAGTATTTT
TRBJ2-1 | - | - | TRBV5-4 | CASSLSGLAGEQFF | TGTGCCAGCAGCTTGTCGGGACTCGCGGGTGAGCAGTTCTTC
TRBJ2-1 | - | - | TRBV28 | CASSPPLDTTAYNEQFF | TGTGCCAGCAGTCCCCCCCTTGACACCACCGCCTACAATGAGCAGTTCTTC
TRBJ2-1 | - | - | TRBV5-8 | CASSFSGVNEQFF | TGTGCCAGCAGCTTCTCCGGGGTGAATGAGCAGTTCTTC
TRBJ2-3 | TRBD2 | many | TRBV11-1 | CASSTGTSTDTQYF | TGTGCCAGCAGCACCGGGACTAGTACAGATACGCAGTATTTT
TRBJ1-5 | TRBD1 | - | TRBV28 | CASSSTGSNQPQHF | TGTGCCAGCAGTTCGACAGGGAGCAATCAGCCCCAGCATTTT
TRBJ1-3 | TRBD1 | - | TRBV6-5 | CASTWDRSSGNTIYF | TGTGCCAGCACCTGGGACAGGAGCTCTGGAAACACCATATATTTT
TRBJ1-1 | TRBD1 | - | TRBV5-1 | CASSPTGWGTEAFF | TGCGCCAGCAGCCCGACAGGGTGGGGGACTGAAGCTTTCTTT
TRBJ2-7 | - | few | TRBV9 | CASSVGQTYEQYF | TGTGCCAGCAGCGTAGGGCAAACCTACGAGCAGTACTTC
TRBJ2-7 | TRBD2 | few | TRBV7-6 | CASSGTTDEQYF | TGTGCCAGCAGTGGGACTACCGACGAGCAGTACTTC
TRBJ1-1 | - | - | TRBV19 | CASSIATATEAFF | TGTGCCAGTAGTATAGCGACAGCCACTGAAGCTTTCTTT
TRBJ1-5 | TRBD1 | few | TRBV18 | CASSPLGGDQPQHF | TGTGCCAGCTCACCATTAGGGGGCGATCAGCCCCAGCATTTT
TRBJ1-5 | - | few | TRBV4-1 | CASSQHLYSNQPQHF | TGCGCCAGCAGCCAACACCTTTATAGCAATCAGCCCCAGCATTTT
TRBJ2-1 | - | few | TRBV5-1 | CASSIDRYNEQFF | TGCGCCAGCAGCATCGACAGATACAATGAGCAGTTCTTC
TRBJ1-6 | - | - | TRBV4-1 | CASSQGLNSPLHF | TGCGCCAGCAGCCAAGGACTTAATTCACCCCTCCACTTT
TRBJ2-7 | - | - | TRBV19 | CASSPGTATYEQYF | TGTGCCAGTAGTCCGGGGACCGCTACCTACGAGCAGTACTTC
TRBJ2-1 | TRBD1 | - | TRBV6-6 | CASSRTGDEQFF | TGTGCCAGCAGCCGAACAGGGGATGAGCAGTTCTTC
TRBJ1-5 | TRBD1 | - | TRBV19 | CASIGDRANQPQHF | TGTGCCAGTATTGGGGACAGGGCTAATCAGCCCCAGCATTTT
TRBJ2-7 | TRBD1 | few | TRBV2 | CASTDRDRGYEQYF | TGTGCCAGCACCGACCGGGACAGGGGGTACGAGCAGTACTTC
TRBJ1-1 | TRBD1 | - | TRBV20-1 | CSARDPRDRAFAAFMNTEAFF | TGCAGTGCTAGAGACCCCCGGGACAGGGCGTTCGCTGCTTTCATGAACACTGAAGCTTTCTTT
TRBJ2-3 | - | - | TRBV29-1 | CSAATGDTQYF | TGCAGCGCCGCGACGGGGGATACGCAGTATTTT
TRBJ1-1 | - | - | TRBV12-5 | CASGKTARGAFF | TGTGCTAGTGGTAAGACAGCAAGGGGGGCTTTCTTT
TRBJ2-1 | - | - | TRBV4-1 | CASSQAWQGNEQFF | TGCGCCAGCAGCCAAGCCTGGCAGGGGAATGAGCAGTTCTTC
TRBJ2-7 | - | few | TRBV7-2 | CASSIPGPAYEQYF | TGTGCCAGCAGTATCCCGGGACCTGCCTACGAGCAGTACTTC
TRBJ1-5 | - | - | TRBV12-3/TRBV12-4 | CASSSDRGAQPQHF | TGTGCCAGCAGTTCCGATCGGGGGGCTCAGCCCCAGCATTTT
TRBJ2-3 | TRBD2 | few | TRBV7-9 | CASSAKRGTSGDPQYF | TGTGCCAGCAGCGCTAAACGCGGGACTAGCGGGGATCCGCAGTATTTT
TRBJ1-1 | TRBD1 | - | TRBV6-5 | CAGSINQQGFTEAFF | TGTGCCGGCAGTATCAATCAACAGGGGTTCACTGAAGCTTTCTTT